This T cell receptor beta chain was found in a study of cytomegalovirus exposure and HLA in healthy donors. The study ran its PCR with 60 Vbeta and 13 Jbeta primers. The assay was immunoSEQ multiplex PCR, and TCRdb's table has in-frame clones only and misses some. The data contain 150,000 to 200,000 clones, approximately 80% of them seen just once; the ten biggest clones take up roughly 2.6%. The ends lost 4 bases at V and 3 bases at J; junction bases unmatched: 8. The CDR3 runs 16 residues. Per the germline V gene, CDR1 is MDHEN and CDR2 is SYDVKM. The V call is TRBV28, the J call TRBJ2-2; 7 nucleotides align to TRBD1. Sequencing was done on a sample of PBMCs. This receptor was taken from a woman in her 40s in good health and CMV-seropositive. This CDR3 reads CASSSPRTGHTGELFF. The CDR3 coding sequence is TGTGCCAGCAGTTCCCCAAGGACAGGACACACCGGGGAGCTGTTTTTT.